The rows below give T cell receptor beta chains drawn from one sample of a study of blood T cell dynamics during melanoma immunotherapy. Assay used: immunoSEQ multiplex PCR; TCRdb lists only in-frame clones, some missing. Of some 20,000 clones listed, about nine tenths were seen once; the top ten hold more than 0.9%. Source: blood, taken from a patient treated with checkpoint blockade. Source of these receptors: a human donor with melanoma. The CDR3 runs from the conserved cysteine through the conserved F or W. Fields, in order: clone size, D gene, J gene, V gene, CDR3 DNA, CDR3 protein. D genes are given only for firm matches. Only part of the rows carry a size: once, few, many, or a class if the clone is expanded.

abundance: NA; d_gene: NA; j_gene: TRBJ2-2; v_gene: TRBV27; CDR3nt: TGTGCCAGCAGTTTAGGTGGCCCACTCGGAACCGGGGAGCTGTTTTTT; CDR3aa: CASSLGGPLGTGELFF
abundance: NA; d_gene: NA; j_gene: TRBJ1-2; v_gene: TRBV19; CDR3nt: TGTGCCAGTAGTCCCCAAGGGGCAGGGGTTGACTATGGCTACACCTTC; CDR3aa: CASSPQGAGVDYGYTF
abundance: NA; d_gene: NA; j_gene: TRBJ2-5; v_gene: TRBV5-4; CDR3nt: TGTGCCAGCAGCGACGGACTCGTCAAAGAGACCCAGTACTTC; CDR3aa: CASSDGLVKETQYF
abundance: NA; d_gene: TRBD2; j_gene: TRBJ2-1; v_gene: TRBV7-8; CDR3nt: TGTGCCAGCAGCGTGACTAGCGGGGGGGCGTATGAGCAGTTCTTC; CDR3aa: CASSVTSGGAYEQFF
abundance: medium-sized; d_gene: TRBD1; j_gene: TRBJ2-7; v_gene: TRBV27; CDR3nt: TGTGCCAGCAGATCCGGGACAGCCTACGAGCAGTACTTC; CDR3aa: CASRSGTAYEQYF
abundance: NA; d_gene: NA; j_gene: TRBJ1-2; v_gene: TRBV6-5; CDR3nt: TGTGCCAGCAGAGTGGACAGTAACTATGGCTACACCTTC; CDR3aa: CASRVDSNYGYTF
abundance: NA; d_gene: NA; j_gene: TRBJ1-2; v_gene: TRBV7-2; CDR3nt: TGTGCCAGCAGCTTAGCGCATAAGGGCTACACCTTC; CDR3aa: CASSLAHKGYTF
abundance: NA; d_gene: TRBD1; j_gene: TRBJ2-7; v_gene: TRBV4-1; CDR3nt: TGCGCCAGCAGCCAAAGAAGGGGGCGAGGGTACGAGCAGTACTTC; CDR3aa: CASSQRRGRGYEQYF
abundance: few; d_gene: NA; j_gene: TRBJ2-7; v_gene: TRBV19; CDR3nt: NA; CDR3aa: CASTSAGVPYEQYF
abundance: NA; d_gene: NA; j_gene: TRBJ2-1; v_gene: TRBV7-9; CDR3nt: TGTGCCAGCAGAGCGGCAGGCTTACTGGGCAGCGGTGAGCAGTTCTTC; CDR3aa: CASRAAGLLGSGEQFF